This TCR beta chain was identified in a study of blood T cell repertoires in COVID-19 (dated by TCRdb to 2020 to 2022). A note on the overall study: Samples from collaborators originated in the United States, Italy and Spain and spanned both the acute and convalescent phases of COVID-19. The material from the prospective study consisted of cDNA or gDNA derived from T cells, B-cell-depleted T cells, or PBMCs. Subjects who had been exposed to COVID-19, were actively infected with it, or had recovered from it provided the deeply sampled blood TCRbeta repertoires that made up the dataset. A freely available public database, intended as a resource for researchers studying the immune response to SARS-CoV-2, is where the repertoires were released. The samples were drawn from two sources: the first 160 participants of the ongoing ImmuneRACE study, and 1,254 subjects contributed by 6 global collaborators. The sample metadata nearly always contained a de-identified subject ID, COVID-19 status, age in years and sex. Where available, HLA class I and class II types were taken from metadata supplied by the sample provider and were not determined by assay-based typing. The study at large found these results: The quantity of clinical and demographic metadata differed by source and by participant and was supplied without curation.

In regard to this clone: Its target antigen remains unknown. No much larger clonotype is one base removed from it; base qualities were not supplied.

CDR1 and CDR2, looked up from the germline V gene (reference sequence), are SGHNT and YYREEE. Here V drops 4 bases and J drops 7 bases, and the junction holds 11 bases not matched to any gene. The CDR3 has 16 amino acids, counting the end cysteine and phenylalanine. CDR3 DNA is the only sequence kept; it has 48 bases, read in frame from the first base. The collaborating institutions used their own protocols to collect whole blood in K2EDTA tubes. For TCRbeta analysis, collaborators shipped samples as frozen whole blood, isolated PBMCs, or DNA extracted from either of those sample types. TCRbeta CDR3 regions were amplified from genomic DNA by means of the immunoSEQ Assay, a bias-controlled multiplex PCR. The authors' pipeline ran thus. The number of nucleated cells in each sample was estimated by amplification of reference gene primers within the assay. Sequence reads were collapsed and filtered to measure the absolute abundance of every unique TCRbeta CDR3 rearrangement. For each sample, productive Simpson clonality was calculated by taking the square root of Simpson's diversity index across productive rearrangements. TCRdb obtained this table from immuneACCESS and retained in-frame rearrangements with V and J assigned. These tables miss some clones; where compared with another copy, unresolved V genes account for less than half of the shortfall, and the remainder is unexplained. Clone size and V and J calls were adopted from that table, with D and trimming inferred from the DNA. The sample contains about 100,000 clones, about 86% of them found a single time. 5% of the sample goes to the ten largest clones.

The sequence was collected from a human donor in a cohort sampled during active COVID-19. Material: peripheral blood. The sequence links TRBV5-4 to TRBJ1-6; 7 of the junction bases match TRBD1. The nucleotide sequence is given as TGTGCCAGCAGCCGACGCGGGACAGAGCAAAATTCACCCCTCCACTTT. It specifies CASSRRGTEQNSPLHF.